What follows are 23 T cell receptor beta chains derived from one specimen sequenced in a study of cytomegalovirus exposure and HLA in healthy donors. PCR amplification relied on 60 Vbeta primers (plus 13 Jbeta primers). The protocol was immunoSEQ multiplex PCR, while the TCRdb copy is restricted to in-frame clones and leaves out a portion. Found here are under 200,000 clones, roughly 77% of them singletons; the top ten hold under 2%. Sequencing was performed on PBMCs. The receptors come from a woman aged 18-29 years in good health and CMV-seronegative.

This chain connects TRBV6-6 to TRBJ1-4; TRBD1 is a possible D gene (5 bases). The CDR3 spans 15 residues. CDR1 MNHNY and CDR2 SVGAGI come from the germline V gene (reference sequence). The V and J ends lost 4 bases and 8 bases respectively, with 17 bases between them. The CDR3 sequence is CASSSKPIGGEKLFF. DNA for the CDR3: TGTGCCAGCAGTTCAAAACCTATCGGGGGGGAAAAACTGTTTTTT.

The chain couples TRBV11-2 to TRBJ2-3; D not certain. V lost 6 bases, J lost 5 bases, and 6 bases lay in between. CDR1 and CDR2 from the germline V gene are SGHAT and FQNNGV. This CDR3 is built from 11 residues. CDR3: CASRGLDTQYF. The CDR3 DNA reads TGTGCCAGCAGGGGCCTAGATACGCAGTATTTT.

The V gene is TRBV9, the J gene TRBJ2-2, with TRBD2 identical over 8 bases. This CDR3 is built from 15 residues. J lost 3 bases, V lost 5 bases, and 6 bases had no gene match. CDR1 is SGDLS and CDR2 is YYNGEE in the germline V gene. The DNA for the CDR3 is TGTGCCAGCAGGGTGAGCGGGAGCCACACCGGGGAGCTGTTTTTT. This sequence encodes CASRVSGSHTGELFF.

The V gene is TRBV4-1, the J gene TRBJ1-4; 9 nucleotides line up with TRBD1. CDR1 and CDR2 (germline): MGHRA, YSYEKL. CDR3 length equals 15 residues. V lost 3 bases and J lost 8; bases outside the gene matches: 7. CDR3 residues: CASSHMTGGREKLFF. DNA for the CDR3: TGCGCCAGCAGCCACATGACAGGGGGAAGGGAAAAACTGTTTTTT.

The chain has TRBV5-1 and TRBJ2-1, with 10 bases that match TRBD2. Germline V gene data show CDR1 as SGHRS and CDR2 as YFSETQ. The CDR3 covers 18 residues. V lost 4 bases, J lost 0 bases, and 10 bases stayed unmatched. In DNA form, the CDR3 reads TGCGCCAGCAGCATTAGCGGGAGGCCCAGCAGCTCCTACAATGAGCAGTTCTTC. Translated, it gives CASSISGRPSSSYNEQFF.

This chain links TRBV5-5 with TRBJ1-5; the match to TRBD1 covers 12 bases. CDR3 length equals 17 residues. The V gene end was trimmed by 3 bases and the J gene end by 0 bases; junction bases not matched to a gene: 4. From germline, CDR1 is SGHKS and CDR2 YYEKEE (reference sequence). DNA of the CDR3: TGTGCCAGCAGCTGGGGACAGGGGGCGTATAGCAATCAGCCCCAGCATTTT. Translated, it gives CASSWGQGAYSNQPQHF.

The chain is built from TRBV7-9 and TRBJ2-5; tentatively, D is TRBD2 (6 bases). Germline V gene sequence: CDR1 SEHNR, CDR2 FQNEAQ (reference sequence). This CDR3 region has 17 residues. V was trimmed by 5 bases and J by 4 bases, leaving 23 bases between them. Here the CDR3 reads CASSEIRDLYVRETQYF. The CDR3 DNA sequence: TGTGCCAGCAGCGAAATCCGGGACTTATATGTCCGAGAGACCCAGTACTTC.

V and J are TRBV12-2 and TRBJ2-2; the table's D call of TRBD1 was not tested on the DNA. TRBV12-2 constitutes a pseudogene. The CDR3 covers 15 residues. Here the CDR3 DNA reads TGTGCAAGTCGCTTTCGAAACAGGGTTACCGGGGAGCTGTTTTTT. As protein: CASRFRNRVTGELFF.

V and J are TRBV11-2 and TRBJ2-5; TRBD1 matches 8 bases. The closer fit of TRBJ2-7 to the DNA end suggests the J call may be wrong. The CDR3 has 14 amino acids. Germline lookup yields CDR1 SGHAT and CDR2 FQNNGV. CDR3 nucleotides: TGTGCCAGCAGCTCACGGACAGGGATCTCCGAGCAGTACTTC. Its translation: CASSSRTGISEQYF.

The chain couples TRBV28 to TRBJ2-5; TRBD2 matches at 11 bases. V shed 5 bases and J 8 bases; nucleotides not matched to a gene: 10. Looked up from germline, CDR1 is MDHEN and CDR2 is SYDVKM. This CDR3 is 15 amino acids long. The CDR3 protein is CASSATGLAGHTQYF. CDR3 DNA sequence: TGTGCCAGCAGTGCTACCGGACTAGCGGGTCACACCCAGTACTTC. Full variable domain (outside the CDR3, taken from reference TRBV28 and TRBJ2-5): DVKVTQSSRYLVKRTGEKVFLECVQDMDHENMFWYRQDPGLGLRLIYFSYDVKMKEKGDIPEGYSVSREKKERFSLILESASTNQTSMYLCASSATGLAGHTQYFGPGTRLLVL.

The J gene is TRBJ2-7, the V gene TRBV27; 13 bases fit TRBD2. The CDR3 extends over 17 amino acids. Germline V lookup: CDR1 MNHEY, CDR2 SMNVEV (reference sequence). V was pared by 6 bases and J by 7 bases, with 15 bases of the junction left unmatched. This CDR3 reads CASSPTSGRPGGTEQYF. The CDR3 region has the DNA TGTGCCAGCAGCCCGACTAGCGGGAGGCCCGGCGGTACTGAGCAGTACTTC.

The V call is TRBV2, the J call TRBJ2-7; tentative D call: TRBD2 (5 bases). The CDR3 extends over 13 amino acids. V lost 3 bases, J lost 2 bases, and 8 bases lay in between. Germline V gene data show CDR1 as SNHLY and CDR2 as FYNNEI. The CDR3 nucleotides read TGTGCCAGCAGTGACGGGGTGACCTACGAGCAGTACTTC. Translated: CASSDGVTYEQYF.

The chain recombines TRBV2 with TRBJ2-7, with 9 positions matching TRBD1. The ends lost 6 bases at V and 3 bases at J; junction bases unmatched: 6. The CDR3 covers 14 residues. The germline CDR1 and CDR2 sequences are SNHLY and FYNNEI. CDR3 bases: TGTGCCAGCAGCGATGACAGGGGGTTCTACGAGCAGTACTTC. Amino acids: CASSDDRGFYEQYF.

The chain uses TRBV5-1 and TRBJ2-5; TRBD1 matches at 7 bases. Germline CDR1 and CDR2: SGHRS and YFSETQ. The V segment lost 2 bases and the J segment 0 bases; nucleotides outside the gene matches: 7. This CDR3 is built from 16 residues. CDR3 in DNA: TGCGCCAGCAGCTTTCCGGCAGGGGGTTACCAAGAGACCCAGTACTTC. It encodes CASSFPAGGYQETQYF.

This chain joins TRBV29-1 and TRBJ2-1, with no clear D. Germline-derived CDR1 and CDR2 are SQVTM and ANQGSEA. V dropped 4 bases and J dropped 0 bases, with 10 bases sitting between them. The CDR3 spans 14 residues. Here the CDR3 reads CSVAGFFSYNEQFF. The CDR3 coding sequence is TGCAGCGTTGCGGGTTTCTTCTCCTACAATGAGCAGTTCTTC.

V is TRBV20-1 and J is TRBJ1-2, with D maybe TRBD1 (5 bases). Trimming left V 3 bases short and J 5 bases short, with 7 bases between. The germline V gene encodes CDR1 DFQATT and CDR2 SNEGSKA (reference sequence). This CDR3 region has 11 residues. CDR3 in amino acids: CSASTGYGYTF. The CDR3 DNA sequence: TGCAGTGCTAGCACAGGATATGGCTACACCTTC.

With regard to this clone: The same CDR3 arises from other DNA sequences in this sample as well. The rearrangement uses TRBV6-1 and TRBJ1-3, with unresolved D. This CDR3 comprises 15 residues. In germline, CDR1 is MNHNS, CDR2 SASEGT. V lost 6 bases, J lost 4 bases, and 16 bases lay in between. The CDR3 region has the DNA TGTGCCAGCAGCCCCCCGGCAGGCGTAGGAAACACCATATATTTT. Encoded protein: CASSPPAGVGNTIYF.

The V gene is TRBV6-5, the J gene TRBJ2-7; 11 bases match TRBD1. V trimming: 6 bases; J trimming: 9 bases; junction bases outside the gene matches: 7. Germline values: CDR1 MNHEY, CDR2 SVGAGI. The CDR3 consists of 13 residues. The CDR3 protein is CASSPWTGGPQYF. For the CDR3, the DNA is TGTGCCAGCAGCCCCTGGACAGGGGGCCCGCAGTACTTC.

This clone showed up just a few times. The chain combines TRBV9 with TRBJ2-7; 12 bases map to TRBD2. This CDR3 comprises 15 residues. Losses at the gene ends were 3 bases for V and 3 bases for J; bases not matched to a gene: 4. Germline V gene lookup returns CDR1 SGDLS and CDR2 YYNGEE. The CDR3 is CASSATSGGFYEQYF. CDR3 bases: TGTGCCAGCAGCGCGACTAGCGGGGGATTCTACGAGCAGTACTTC.

The gene calls are TRBV4-2 and TRBJ1-1; D is uncertain. Trimming removed 0 bases at V and 7 bases at J, with 12 bases between. Germline V gives CDR1 LGHNA, CDR2 YNFKEQ. CDR3 size: 14 residues. For the CDR3, the DNA is TGTGCCAGCAGCCAAGACACAGCTACTCTTGAAGCTTTCTTT. It translates to CASSQDTATLEAFF.

The J gene is TRBJ2-3, the V gene TRBV18; 9 bases fit TRBD1. The CDR3 runs 14 residues. Germline V gene sequence: CDR1 KGHSH, CDR2 LQKENI. Germline trimming cut 4 bases from V and 4 bases from J; bases unmatched to any gene: 3. The CDR3 DNA reads TGTGCCAGCTCACTACAGGGGGCCCCAGATACGCAGTATTTT. Translated, it gives CASSLQGAPDTQYF. The variable domain in full, with the rest retrieved from reference TRBV18 and TRBJ2-3, is NAGVMQNPRHLVRRRGQEARLRCSPMKGHSHVYWYRQLPEEGLKFMVYLQKENIIDESGMPKERFSAEFPKEGPSILRIQQVVRGDSAAYFCASSLQGAPDTQYFGPGTRLTVL.

The chain employs TRBV10-3 and TRBJ1-1, with 8 bases identical to TRBD1. The trim removed 4 bases at V and 0 bases at J, leaving 4 bases unmatched. Germline V gene data show CDR1 as ENHRY and CDR2 as SYGVKD. The CDR3 has 15 amino acids. CDR3 DNA sequence: TGTGCCATCAGTGTGGCAGGGGGCGTGAACACTGAAGCTTTCTTT. This sequence encodes CAISVAGGVNTEAFF.

The rearrangement uses TRBV7-2 and TRBJ1-1, with D possibly matching TRBD1 (5 bases). Looked up from germline, CDR1 is SGHTA and CDR2 is FQGNSA. There are 14 residues in the CDR3. V gave up 3 bases and J gave up 4 bases, with 12 bases separating them. The DNA of the CDR3 is TGTGCCAGCAGCTTTTCGGGGGGTTCCACTGAAGCTTTCTTT. This gives the protein CASSFSGGSTEAFF.